Here is one TCR beta chain with its context. No antigen is known for it. With 60 Vbeta and 13 Jbeta primers, the PCR was carried out. Sequencing was performed with immunoSEQ multiplex PCR; in TCRdb, only in-frame clones are kept and a portion is missing. The sample consists of approximately 160,000 clones, around 80% of them appearing once. The data originate from a study of cytomegalovirus exposure and HLA in healthy donors. The wider study: Ancestry clustering placed roughly 86% of over 300 genotyped donors in the Caucasian-associated cluster.

Notes on the study in general: In vitro work confirmed that a few CMV-associated chains recognize CMV antigens.

This CDR3 spans 13 amino acids. V shed 10 bases and J shed 0 bases, with 9 bases lying between them. Germline-derived CDR1 and CDR2 are MNHNY and SVGAGI (reference sequence). This receptor was identified in a woman between 50 and 59 years old in good health and CMV-seropositive. The sequenced sample was PBMCs. The chain carries TRBV6-6 and TRBJ2-2, with no clear D. The CDR3 nucleotides are TGTGCCATAGCAGAAGCGAACACCGGGGAGCTGTTTTTT. It yields the protein CAIAEANTGELFF.